This is a list of T cell receptor beta chains from one sample in a study of cytomegalovirus exposure and HLA in healthy donors. TCRdb's copy holds only in-frame clones and misses some; the assay was immunoSEQ multiplex PCR. The sample lists approximately 120,000 clones; under 90% were seen once. The sample consisted of PBMCs. The receptor source for this set is a woman under 30 in good health and CMV-seronegative. CDR3s include the opening cysteine and the closing phenylalanine or tryptophan. Each record gives: D gene, J gene, clone size, V gene, CDR3 protein, CDR3 DNA. The D gene is left open where the match is weak. Expanded clones get a size class; other rows say once, few or many, or leave the size out.

>-|TRBJ2-7|-|TRBV6-1
CASLYPTAGEQYF
TGTGCCAGCCTTTATCCGACGGCGGGCGAGCAGTACTTC
>TRBD1|TRBJ1-1|-|TRBV28
CASSLFGTGGANTEAFF
TGTGCCAGCAGTTTATTTGGGACAGGGGGCGCGAACACTGAAGCTTTCTTT
>-|TRBJ2-2|-|TRBV15
CATSRDSRRDTGELFF
TGTGCCACCAGCAGAGATAGTAGGAGGGACACCGGGGAGCTGTTTTTT
>TRBD2|TRBJ2-7|-|TRBV6-5
CASSYGAGGTYEQYF
TGTGCCAGCAGTTATGGGGCGGGAGGCACCTACGAGCAGTACTTC
>-|TRBJ2-7|-|TRBV15
CATSRSFLLRDNFSYEQYF
TGTGCCACCAGCAGATCATTCCTACTCCGGGACAATTTTAGCTACGAGCAGTACTTC
>-|TRBJ1-2|-|TRBV4-1
CASSQVPRNNYGYTF
TGCGCCAGCAGCCAAGTTCCGAGAAATAACTATGGCTACACCTTC
>-|TRBJ1-4|-|TRBV29-1
CSVRTEINEKLFF
TGCAGCGTCCGGACAGAAATTAATGAAAAACTGTTTTTT
>TRBD2|TRBJ2-2|-|TRBV29-1
CSVEVVAGGTGELFF
TGCAGCGTTGAAGTCGTAGCGGGGGGAACCGGGGAGCTGTTTTTT
>-|TRBJ2-1|-|TRBV13
CASSLGHYNEQFF
TGTGCCAGCAGCTTGGGACACTACAATGAGCAGTTCTTC
>TRBD1|TRBJ1-4|-|TRBV27
CASSSDRVPEKLFF
TGTGCCAGCAGTTCGGACAGGGTGCCTGAAAAACTGTTTTTT
>-|TRBJ2-2|-|TRBV6-4
CASSDRGDTGELFF
TGTGCCAGCAGTGACAGAGGAGATACCGGGGAGCTGTTTTTT
>-|TRBJ2-5|-|TRBV7-9
CASSLVGRGPGIQETQYF
TGTGCCAGCAGCTTAGTCGGTAGGGGCCCTGGAATACAAGAGACCCAGTACTTC
>-|TRBJ2-2|-|TRBV28
CASSLLVGTGELFF
TGTGCCAGCAGTTTATTGGTCGGCACCGGGGAGCTGTTTTTT
>-|TRBJ1-5|-|TRBV6-6
CASSYSRGNQPQHF
TGTGCCAGCAGTTACTCGCGAGGTAATCAGCCCCAGCATTTT
>-|TRBJ2-2|-|TRBV10-3
CAISESTSRNTGELFF
TGTGCCATCAGTGAGTCTACGTCTAGGAACACCGGGGAGCTGTTTTTT
>TRBD1|TRBJ2-7|few|TRBV14
CASSLTGGGYEQYF
TGTGCCAGCAGCCTCACAGGGGGCGGGTACGAGCAGTACTTC
>-|TRBJ1-1|-|TRBV30
CAWRAGSGVNTEAFF
TGTGCCTGGAGAGCCGGCAGCGGGGTGAACACTGAAGCTTTCTTT
>TRBD2|TRBJ2-7|-|TRBV7-3
CASSLEAGGPGNEQYF
TGTGCCAGCAGCTTAGAAGCGGGAGGGCCTGGTAACGAGCAGTACTTC
>-|TRBJ2-1|-|TRBV11-3
CASSLAGGINYNEQFF
TGTGCCAGCAGCCTAGCTGGGGGGATTAACTACAATGAGCAGTTCTTC
>TRBD2|TRBJ2-3|-|TRBV27
CASSSFHPGLVTDTQYF
TGTGCCAGCAGTTCCTTCCATCCGGGACTAGTGACAGATACGCAGTATTTT
>-|TRBJ2-1|-|TRBV4-2
CASSRDSGSYNEQFF
TGTGCCAGCAGCCGGGATAGCGGCTCCTACAATGAGCAGTTCTTC
>-|TRBJ2-1|-|TRBV11-2
CASSLDRTGYNEQFF
TGTGCCAGCAGCTTAGATCGAACGGGCTACAATGAGCAGTTCTTC
>TRBD2|TRBJ2-1|-|TRBV15
CATSLPGTRYNEQFF
TGTGCCACCAGCTTACCCGGGACTAGATACAATGAGCAGTTCTTC
>-|TRBJ2-7|-|TRBV5-1
CASSLEALYEQYF
TGCGCCAGCAGCTTGGAAGCCCTGTACGAGCAGTACTTC
>-|TRBJ1-2|-|TRBV5-1
CASSPGLYGYTF
TGCGCCAGCAGTCCCGGACTCTATGGCTACACCTTC
>-|TRBJ2-4|-|TRBV11-2
CASSLSNWRGAKNIQYF
TGTGCCAGCAGCTTATCTAACTGGAGAGGAGCCAAAAACATTCAGTACTTC
>TRBD1|TRBJ2-2|-|TRBV5-1
CASSLLGTENTGELFF
TGCGCCAGCAGCTTGCTCGGGACAGAGAACACCGGGGAGCTGTTTTTT
>TRBD2|TRBJ2-7|-|TRBV5-1
CASSLGPSGYEQYF
TGCGCCAGCAGCTTGGGGCCTAGCGGATACGAGCAGTACTTC
>TRBD1|TRBJ1-1|-|TRBV29-1
CSAGQGMNTEAFF
TGCAGCGCAGGACAGGGTATGAACACTGAAGCTTTCTTT
>TRBD1|TRBJ2-7|-|TRBV5-5
CASSLATGGYEQYF
TGTGCCAGCAGCTTGGCAACAGGGGGCTACGAGCAGTACTTC
>-|TRBJ1-1|once|TRBV28
CASSLQGSSTEAFF
TGTGCCAGCAGTTTACAGGGGAGTTCTACTGAAGCTTTCTTT
>-|TRBJ1-1|-|TRBV5-4
CASMRDILLTEAFF
TGTGCCAGCATGAGGGACATCCTTTTAACTGAAGCTTTCTTT
>TRBD2|TRBJ2-1|-|TRBV7-3
CASSPQGGLAGAGQFF
TGTGCCAGCAGCCCCCAAGGAGGACTAGCGGGAGCAGGGCAGTTCTTC
>-|TRBJ1-2|-|TRBV19
CASKVGLSGPSYGYTF
TGTGCCAGTAAAGTGGGTTTGTCAGGCCCTTCCTATGGCTACACCTTC
>TRBD2|TRBJ2-1|-|TRBV7-3
CASSLGLAGVNEQFF
TGTGCCAGCAGCCTAGGACTAGCGGGAGTGAATGAGCAGTTCTTC
>TRBD2|TRBJ2-1|-|TRBV11-2
CASSIWTSYNEQFF
TGTGCCAGCAGCATCTGGACTAGCTACAATGAGCAGTTCTTC
>TRBD1|TRBJ1-2|-|TRBV29-1
CSVLRQGNYGYTF
TGCAGCGTTCTAAGACAGGGGAACTATGGCTACACCTTC
>-|TRBJ1-5|-|TRBV13
CASSSGLGPQHF
TGTGCCAGCAGCTCGGGATTGGGGCCCCAGCATTTT
>-|TRBJ2-5|-|TRBV19
CASRGSGQETQYF
TGTGCCAGCCGTGGAAGCGGACAAGAGACCCAGTACTTC
>-|TRBJ2-7|-|TRBV27
CASSTAYEQYF
TGTGCCAGCAGCACTGCCTACGAGCAGTACTTC
>-|TRBJ1-2|-|TRBV14
CASSQETAVRGYTF
TGTGCCAGCAGCCAAGAAACAGCTGTTCGGGGCTACACCTTC
>-|TRBJ2-3|-|TRBV6-5
CASSSTGLSSTDTQYF
TGTGCCAGCAGTTCTACAGGATTATCTAGCACAGATACGCAGTATTTT
>-|TRBJ1-2|-|TRBV13
CASSSPPGNGYTF
TGTGCCAGCAGCTCCCCCCCCGGGAATGGCTACACCTTC
>TRBD2|TRBJ2-4|-|TRBV19
CASGLAGAAKNIQYF
TGTGCCAGTGGCCTGGCGGGAGCGGCCAAAAACATTCAGTACTTC
>-|TRBJ2-7|once|TRBV4-1
CASSQGAYEQYF
TGCGCCAGCAGCCAGGGAGCCTACGAGCAGTACTTC
>-|TRBJ2-1|-|TRBV10-1
CASSESPGAYNEQFF
TGCGCCAGCAGTGAGTCCCCGGGGGCCTACAATGAGCAGTTCTTC